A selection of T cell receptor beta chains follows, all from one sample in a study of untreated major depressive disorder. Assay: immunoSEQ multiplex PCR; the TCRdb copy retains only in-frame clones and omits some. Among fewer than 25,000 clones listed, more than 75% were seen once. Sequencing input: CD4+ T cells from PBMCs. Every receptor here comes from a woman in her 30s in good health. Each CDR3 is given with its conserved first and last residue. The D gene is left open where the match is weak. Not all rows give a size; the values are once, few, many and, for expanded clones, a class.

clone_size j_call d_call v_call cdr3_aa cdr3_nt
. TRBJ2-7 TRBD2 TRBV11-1 CASTLGLAGTHEQYF TGTGCCAGCACTCTTGGACTAGCGGGAACCCACGAGCAGTACTTC
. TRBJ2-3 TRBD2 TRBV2 CASMAGVGDTQYF TGTGCCAGCATGGCGGGAGTAGGTGATACGCAGTATTTT
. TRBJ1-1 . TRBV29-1 CSVESRLNTEAFF TGCAGCGTTGAGTCCAGGTTAAACACTGAAGCTTTCTTT
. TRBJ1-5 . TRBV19 CASSIVETVGNQPQHF TGTGCCAGTAGTATAGTCGAGACAGTGGGCAATCAGCCCCAGCATTTT
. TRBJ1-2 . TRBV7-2 CASSPHSASYGYTF TGTGCCAGCAGCCCCCACAGCGCTAGCTATGGCTACACCTTC
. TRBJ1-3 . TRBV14 CASSPLGTDSGNTIYF TGTGCCAGCAGCCCCCTGGGAACGGACTCTGGAAACACCATATATTTT
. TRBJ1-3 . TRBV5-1 CASSLSGIGNTIYF TGCGCCAGCAGCTTGTCGGGAATAGGAAACACCATATATTTT
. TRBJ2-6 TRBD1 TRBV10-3 CAISATGQPASGANVLTF TGTGCCATCAGTGCCACGGGACAGCCAGCCTCCGGGGCCAACGTCCTGACTTTC
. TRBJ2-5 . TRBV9 CASSLTGRPQETQYF TGTGCCAGCAGCCTCACGGGACGTCCCCAAGAGACCCAGTACTTC
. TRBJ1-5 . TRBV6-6 CASNKRGQPQHF TGTGCCAGCAACAAGAGGGGTCAGCCCCAGCATTTT
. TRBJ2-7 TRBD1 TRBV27 CASSLTGTGGAYEQYF TGTGCCAGCAGCTTAACCGGGACAGGGGGGGCCTACGAGCAGTACTTC
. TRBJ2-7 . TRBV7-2 CASSFHNTGDISYEQYF TGTGCCAGCAGCTTCCACAATACAGGAGATATCTCCTACGAGCAGTACTTC
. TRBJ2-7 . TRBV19 CASSPREYYEQYF TGTGCCAGTAGCCCTCGAGAGTACTACGAGCAGTACTTC
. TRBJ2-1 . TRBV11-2 CASHSPASSYNEQFF TGTGCCAGCCACTCCCCCGCCAGCTCCTACAATGAGCAGTTCTTC
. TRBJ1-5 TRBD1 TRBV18 CASSLGTGSQPQHF TGTGCCAGCTCACTCGGGACAGGGAGTCAGCCCCAGCATTTT
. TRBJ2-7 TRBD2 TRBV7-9 CASSSGWGGQGEQYF TGTGCCAGCAGCTCCGGCTGGGGGGGTCAAGGAGAGCAGTACTTC
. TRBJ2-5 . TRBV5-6 CASSPPTAQETQYF TGTGCCAGCAGCCCCCCCACGGCCCAAGAGACCCAGTACTTC
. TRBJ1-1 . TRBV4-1 CASSLRALNTEAFF TGCGCCAGCAGTCTAAGGGCATTGAACACTGAAGCTTTCTTT
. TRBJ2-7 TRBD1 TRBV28 CASRSIPGQGDAEQYF TGTGCCAGCAGATCGATACCGGGACAGGGGGATGCGGAGCAGTACTTC
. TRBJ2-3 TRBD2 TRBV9 CASSVLASGLAGGLDTQYF TGTGCCAGCAGCGTATTAGCCTCAGGACTAGCGGGAGGGCTTGATACGCAGTATTTT
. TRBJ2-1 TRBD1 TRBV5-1 CASRPTGSPNEQFF TGCGCCAGCCGACCGACAGGGTCTCCCAATGAGCAGTTCTTC
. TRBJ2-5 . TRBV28 CASSPPRMGGTQYF TGTGCCAGCAGCCCTCCCCGCATGGGAGGGACCCAGTACTTC
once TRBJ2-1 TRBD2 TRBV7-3 CASSLRPSQLAGLYNEQFF TGTGCCAGCAGCTTGCGTCCCTCCCAACTAGCGGGACTCTACAATGAGCAGTTCTTC
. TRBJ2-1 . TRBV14 CASSPRTGKSYNEQFF TGTGCCAGCAGCCCCCGTACGGGTAAATCCTACAATGAGCAGTTCTTC
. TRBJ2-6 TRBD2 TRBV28 CASSLGTSGLLGANVLTF TGTGCCAGCAGTTTAGGGACTAGCGGCCTTCTCGGGGCCAACGTCCTGACTTTC
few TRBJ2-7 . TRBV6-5 CASSYWRVKTYEQYF TGTGCCAGCAGTTATTGGCGGGTTAAAACCTACGAGCAGTACTTC
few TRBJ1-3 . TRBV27 CASSFGIGNTIYF TGTGCCAGCAGTTTCGGGATTGGAAACACCATATATTTT
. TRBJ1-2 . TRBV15 CATSRDLDSYGYTF TGTGCCACCAGCAGAGATCTGGACAGCTATGGCTACACCTTC
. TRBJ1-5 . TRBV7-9 CASSLGYLPGAGGNQPQHF TGTGCCAGCAGCTTAGGATATTTACCAGGGGCTGGGGGCAATCAGCCCCAGCATTTT
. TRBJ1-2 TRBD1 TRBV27 CASSFTGAYGYTF TGTGCCAGCAGTTTTACAGGGGCCTATGGCTACACCTTC
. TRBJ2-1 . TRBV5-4 CASSLVSSYNEQFF TGTGCCAGCAGCTTGGTCAGCTCCTACAATGAGCAGTTCTTC
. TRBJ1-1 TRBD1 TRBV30 CAWRTYRGRNTEAFF TGTGCCTGGAGAACCTACAGGGGGCGGAACACTGAAGCTTTCTTT
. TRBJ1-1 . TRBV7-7 CASSLGMNTEAFF TGTGCTAGCAGCCTGGGAATGAACACTGAAGCTTTCTTT
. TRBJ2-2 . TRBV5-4 CASSLSGPGELFF TGTGCCAGCAGCTTGTCAGGGCCCGGGGAGCTGTTTTTT
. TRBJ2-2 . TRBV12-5 CASGLYTGPTNTGELFF TGTGCTAGTGGTTTGTATACAGGACCAACGAACACCGGGGAGCTGTTTTTT
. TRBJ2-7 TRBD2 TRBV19 CASSTREGRYEQYF TGTGCCAGTAGTACTCGGGAGGGCCGGTACGAGCAGTACTTC
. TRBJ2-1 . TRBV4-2 CASSREGPGDEQFF TGTGCCAGCAGCCGAGAGGGCCCCGGGGATGAGCAGTTCTTC
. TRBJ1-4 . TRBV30 CAWRGREATNEKLFF TGTGCCTGGAGGGGGCGGGAGGCAACTAATGAAAAACTGTTTTTT
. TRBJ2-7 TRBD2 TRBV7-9 CASTRGTSGTFSYEQYF TGTGCCAGCACGAGGGGGACTAGCGGGACCTTTTCCTACGAGCAGTACTTC
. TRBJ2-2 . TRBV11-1 CASSLAGGGTGELFF TGTGCCAGCAGCTTAGCGGGAGGAGGCACCGGGGAGCTGTTTTTT
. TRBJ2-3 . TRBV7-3 CASSLRRDGVTDTQYF TGTGCCAGCAGCTTAAGACGTGACGGAGTCACAGATACGCAGTATTTT
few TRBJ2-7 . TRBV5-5 CASSSTGTASYEQYF TGTGCCAGCAGCTCAACCGGGACCGCCTCCTACGAGCAGTACTTC
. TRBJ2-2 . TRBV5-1 CASSFLLDGENTGELFF TGCGCCAGCAGCTTCCTCCTGGACGGCGAGAACACCGGGGAGCTGTTTTTT
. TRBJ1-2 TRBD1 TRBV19 CASRPDRGDYGYTF TGTGCCAGTAGACCGGACAGGGGGGACTATGGCTACACCTTC
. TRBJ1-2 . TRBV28 CASRVDNREGYTF TGTGCCAGCAGGGTAGACAACAGGGAAGGCTACACCTTC
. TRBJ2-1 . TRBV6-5 CASTPARSSYNEQFF TGTGCCAGCACCCCGGCGAGGAGCTCCTACAATGAGCAGTTCTTC
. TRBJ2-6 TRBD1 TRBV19 CASSILGTGLAGANVLTF TGTGCCAGTAGTATTTTGGGGACAGGGCTCGCTGGGGCCAACGTCCTGACTTTC
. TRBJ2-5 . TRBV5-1 CASSLSSPETQYF TGCGCCAGCAGCTTGAGCAGCCCAGAGACCCAGTACTTC
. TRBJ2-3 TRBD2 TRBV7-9 CASSLAGGPQDTQYF TGTGCCAGCAGCTTAGCGGGAGGGCCCCAAGATACGCAGTATTTT
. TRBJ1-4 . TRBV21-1 CASTLGKGQTNEKLFF TGTGCCAGCACCCTGGGCAAGGGGCAAACTAATGAAAAACTGTTTTTT
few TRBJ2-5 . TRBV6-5 CASRGGSSQETQYF TGTGCCAGCAGAGGAGGTAGCAGCCAAGAGACCCAGTACTTC
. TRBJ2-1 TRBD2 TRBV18 CASSPGLEGNEQFF TGTGCCAGCTCACCAGGACTAGAGGGAAATGAGCAGTTCTTC
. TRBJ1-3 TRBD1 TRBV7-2 CASSLDRASGNTIYF TGTGCCAGCAGCTTGGACAGGGCGTCTGGAAACACCATATATTTT
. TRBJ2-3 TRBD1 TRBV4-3 CASSQAIGQADTQYF TGCGCCAGCAGCCAAGCTATCGGACAGGCGGATACGCAGTATTTT
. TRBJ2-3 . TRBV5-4 CASSLASGSTDTQYF TGTGCCAGCAGCTTGGCGTCCGGGAGCACAGATACGCAGTATTTT
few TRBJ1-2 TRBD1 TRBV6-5 CASRPGQGSNYGYTF TGTGCCAGCAGGCCGGGACAGGGCTCTAACTATGGCTACACCTTC
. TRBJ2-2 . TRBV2 CASSAQGPNTGELFF TGTGCCAGCAGTGCACAGGGCCCGAACACCGGGGAGCTGTTTTTT
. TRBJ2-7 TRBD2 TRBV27 CASSLDGRQQYF TGTGCCAGCAGTTTAGACGGGAGGCAGCAGTACTTC